This TCR beta chain was recorded in a study of T cell changes during pregnancy in multiple sclerosis. Some clones are missing from TCRdb's copy, which holds only in-frame ones; the method was immunoSEQ multiplex PCR. The sample records roughly 65,000 clones, about 90% being singletons. J lost 0 bases, V lost 6 bases, and 4 bases had no gene match. The V gene's germline CDR1 is SGHRS and CDR2 YFSETQ. This CDR3 has 16 residues. The source was peripheral blood, collected in the third trimester of pregnancy. V gene TRBV5-1 combines with J gene TRBJ2-2; 11 bases agree with TRBD2. The TCR originated in a female donor in good health, enrolled as a control in a pregnancy study. The CDR3 reads CASTLTSGANTGELFF. The CDR3 DNA sequence: TGCGCCAGCACCCTGACTAGCGGGGCGAACACCGGGGAGCTGTTTTTT.